A selection of T cell receptor beta chains follows, all from one sample in a study of T cell repertoires in cytomegalovirus infection. The antigens for these receptors are not known. In TCRdb, the reads were re-called with MiXCR into one record per CDR3 protein. The sample yields 75,000 to 100,000 distinct CDR3 sequences, about 45% seen once. The sample in question was CD8+ T cells from cultured PBMCs, obtained from culture after CMV antigen stimulation. The source is a human donor in good health (CMV status not recorded). Some clones in this sample may be carry-over from other donors' samples. Both conserved end residues are part of each CDR3. A D gene is named only where the DNA matches it firmly. Size is stated for part of the rows, as once, few or many counts, or as a class when the clone is expanded.

size,V,D,J,DNA,CDR3
NA,TRBV11-2,NA,TRBJ1-1,TGTGCCAGCAGCTTAGATCTCCCTGAAGCTTTCTTT,CASSLDLPEAFF
NA,TRBV7-8,TRBD1,TRBJ2-7,TGTGCCAGCAGCTTAATAGGCAGGGGGCGCGAGCAGTACTTC,CASSLIGRGREQYF
few,TRBV7-2,TRBD2,TRBJ2-1,TGTGCCAGCAGCTTAGGCGGGAGGAATGGGGATGAGCAGTTCTTC,CASSLGGRNGDEQFF
few,TRBV6-1,NA,TRBJ1-2,TGTGCCAGCAGTGAAGCGCAAGATGAATTCTATGGCTACACCTTC,CASSEAQDEFYGYTF
NA,TRBV27,NA,TRBJ1-1,TGTGCCGCCCGGAAGAGCGAGAGGACTGAAGCTTTCTTT,CAARKSERTEAFF
NA,TRBV20-1,NA,TRBJ1-5,TGCAGTGCTAGGTTTGGTTATAGCAATCAGCCCCAGCATTTT,CSARFGYSNQPQHF
NA,TRBV5-4,NA,TRBJ2-3,TGTGCCAGCAGCTTGGGGAGGGTCACAGATACGCAGTATTTT,CASSLGRVTDTQYF
NA,TRBV27,TRBD2,TRBJ2-3,TGTGCCAGCAGTCCCCTGGGAGCGGGAGGGGGCACAGATACGCAGTATTTT,CASSPLGAGGGTDTQYF
NA,TRBV20-1,NA,TRBJ2-3,TGCAGTGCTAGTGCAAGCGGAAGGTTCACAGATACGCAGTATTTT,CSASASGRFTDTQYF
few,TRBV7-3,TRBD2,TRBJ2-7,TGTGCCAGCAGGTTAGCGGGAGGCGAGCAGTACTTC,CASRLAGGEQYF
NA,TRBV11-3,TRBD2,TRBJ2-1,TGTGCCAGCAGCTTAGTAGCGGGAGGCTTCCATGAGCAGTTCTTC,CASSLVAGGFHEQFF
NA,TRBV7-6,NA,TRBJ1-2,TGTGCCAGCAGCTTGGACGAGGGAGGCAACTATGGCTACACCTTC,CASSLDEGGNYGYTF
NA,TRBV7-9,NA,TRBJ1-4,TGTGCCAGCAGCTTAACACCCACAGGAGTGGTCCGTGAAAAACTGTTTTTT,CASSLTPTGVVREKLFF
once,TRBV27,TRBD2,TRBJ2-2,TGTGCCAGCAGTGGCAGACCCCTGACTAGCGCGACCGGGGAGCTGTTTTTT,CASSGRPLTSATGELFF
NA,TRBV5-1,NA,TRBJ1-1,TGCGCCAGCAGCAAAGAAAACACTGAAGCTTTCTTT,CASSKENTEAFF
NA,TRBV19,NA,TRBJ2-2,TGTGCCAGCCGGTGGGTCGGGGAGCTGTTTTTT,CASRWVGELFF
NA,TRBV19,NA,TRBJ2-1,TGTGCCAGTAGTATACTCGAGTACAATGAGCAGTTCTTC,CASSILEYNEQFF
few,TRBV7-8,TRBD1,TRBJ2-1,TGTGCCAGCAGCTTGCGAGGGGGCTATTTCAATGAGCAGTTCTTC,CASSLRGGYFNEQFF
NA,TRBV7-9,NA,TRBJ2-5,TGTGCCAGCAGCTTAGACCCCGAGGGCAGGGAGAGAGAGACCCAGTACTTC,CASSLDPEGRERETQYF
few,TRBV27,NA,TRBJ1-2,TGTGCCAGCAGTTTATCAGGGGCTGGCGGCTACACCTTC,CASSLSGAGGYTF
NA,TRBV7-5,NA,TRBJ1-2,NA,CISVPEAAPGQLYGYTF
NA,TRBV24-1,NA,TRBJ2-2,TGTGCCACCAGTGATTTTCGGGGGCGCGTCGGGGAGCTGTTTTTT,CATSDFRGRVGELFF
NA,TRBV11-2,NA,TRBJ2-3,TGTGCCAGCAGCTTAGATAAAAGGGTTACGCAGTATTTT,CASSLDKRVTQYF
few,TRBV7-9,TRBD1,TRBJ2-7,TGTGCCAGCAGCATCTCCGGGACAGGGGCCTACGAGCAGTACTTC,CASSISGTGAYEQYF
few,TRBV7-9,NA,TRBJ2-4,TGTGCCAGCAGCCCCGGGCATTTAGCCAAAAACATTCAGTACTTC,CASSPGHLAKNIQYF
many,TRBV7-2,NA,TRBJ2-7,TGTGCCAGCAGCGGCCGAGACTACGAGCAGTACTTC,CASSGRDYEQYF
NA,TRBV27,TRBD1,TRBJ1-4,TGTGCCAGCAGCCCCCGGACAGGGGATGAAAAACTGTTTTTT,CASSPRTGDEKLFF
NA,TRBV11-2,TRBD2,TRBJ2-1,TGTGCCAGCAGCTACATAGCGGGGGGGCTCTACAATGAGCAGTTCTTC,CASSYIAGGLYNEQFF
NA,TRBV12-3/TRBV12-4,TRBD1,TRBJ1-2,TGTGCCAGCAGTTTGGGCCCGACAGGGGTAGAGGGCTACACCTTC,CASSLGPTGVEGYTF
NA,TRBV6-8,TRBD2,TRBJ2-1,TGTGCCAGCAGCGCGGGACTAGCGGGAGTTAATGAGCAGTTCTTC,CASSAGLAGVNEQFF
few,TRBV10-3,NA,TRBJ2-4,TGTGCCATCAGTGAGTCTGACATTCAGTACTTC,CAISESDIQYF
NA,TRBV3-1,TRBD2,TRBJ2-3,TGTGCCAGCAGCCAAGAGGTCCAGCGGGAGATCCCCAGGTCACGGAATACGCAGTATTTT,CASSQEVQREIPRSRNTQYF
few,TRBV11-2,TRBD1,TRBJ2-1,TGTGCCAGCAGCGCTTCAGGGGGCGGGTACAATGAGCAGTTCTTC,CASSASGGGYNEQFF
few,TRBV7-6,NA,TRBJ1-4,TGTGCCAGCAGCTTAGGTCGTCCCGAAAAACTGTTTTTT,CASSLGRPEKLFF
few,TRBV6-6,TRBD2,TRBJ2-2,TGTGCCAGCAGCGGACTAGCTGAAAACACCGGGGAGCTGTTTTTT,CASSGLAENTGELFF
few,TRBV6-1,TRBD1,TRBJ2-3,TGTGCCAGCAGTATGAGACAGGGCGGTACAGATACGCAGTATTTT,CASSMRQGGTDTQYF
NA,TRBV2,NA,TRBJ1-5,TGTGCCAGCAGTGGGGCAGGGGCCGGGAGCAATCAGCCCCAGCATTTT,CASSGAGAGSNQPQHF
few,TRBV7-9,NA,TRBJ2-1,TGTGCCAGCAGCTTAGGGTCGGCAGGGGTCGATGAGCAGTTCTTC,CASSLGSAGVDEQFF
NA,TRBV9,NA,TRBJ1-5,TGTGCCAGCAGCGCCGCAGAATCGGAGCCCCAGCATTTT,CASSAAESEPQHF
few,TRBV7-9,TRBD2,TRBJ2-1,TGTGCCAGCAGCTTATCATCGGGAGGCCCCTACAATGAGCAGTTCTTC,CASSLSSGGPYNEQFF
many,TRBV7-2,NA,TRBJ2-7,TGTGCCAGCAGCTGGGCCACACTTGGCGACGAGCAGTACTTC,CASSWATLGDEQYF
few,TRBV7-9,NA,TRBJ2-1,TGTGCCAGCAGCTTATTGGGGCCTGAGCAGTTCTTC,CASSLLGPEQFF
NA,TRBV9,NA,TRBJ2-7,TGTGCCAGCAGCGTAGAGCCTGACTTCCCCTCCTACGAGCAGTACTTC,CASSVEPDFPSYEQYF
few,TRBV7-2,TRBD1,TRBJ1-5,TGTGCCAGCAGCAGCGCTCGACAGGGGAAGAGGGACCAGCCCCAGCATTTT,CASSSARQGKRDQPQHF
NA,TRBV5-6,NA,TRBJ2-1,TGTGCCAGCAGCTTGGCCCCGGGACGAAACTACAATGAGCAGTTCTTC,CASSLAPGRNYNEQFF
few,TRBV15,NA,TRBJ1-4,TGTGCCACCAGCAGAGAGGGCAGGGGTGAAAAACTGTTTTTT,CATSREGRGEKLFF
NA,TRBV28,NA,TRBJ1-3,TGTGCCAGCAGTTTAAAAAAAGGACAGACTGCAGGACCGGACTCTGGAAACACCATATATTTT,CASSLKKGQTAGPDSGNTIYF
NA,TRBV20-1,NA,TRBJ1-1,TGCAGTGCTAGAGATCGGTCCAGCGGGACTGAAGCTTTCTTT,CSARDRSSGTEAFF
few,TRBV6-5,NA,TRBJ2-3,TGTGCCAGCAGTTACGGCGGTCTAGGTGCCTTCTCTACGCAGTATTTT,CASSYGGLGAFSTQYF